This TCR beta chain derives from a study of CD8+CD57+ T cells in acquired aplastic anemia (dated by TCRdb to 2017 to 2018). Looking at the study overall: On average, sorted CD4+ and CD8+ cells yielded roughly 3.4 ug of extracted DNA, with a range of roughly 0.17 to 27.4 ug. A CD8+CD57+ expansion meant a frequency higher than the mean frequency seen in healthy subjects.

Profiling of TCR beta VDJ combinations and CDR3 sequences used genomic DNA as the template. An Illumina HiSeq 2000 was used for TCR repertoire sequencing. Turning to the authors' computational methods: TRBV/TRBJ rearrangement plots, CDR3 size and DJ length profiles, and Simpson's diversity index were used to assess repertoires. The most abundant DNA sequence in the deep sequencing data was taken as the immunodominant clone. CDR3 amino acid sequences were checked for sharing across subjects and were also compared against the VDJdb database and published repertoires. TCRdb passed the public sequencing reads through fastp at Q25 and MiXCR, retaining productive beta sequences. Rows with a matching CDR3 protein are joined into one entry that keeps the most common DNA and genes. The V and J calls here are based on TCRdb, not the publication. The sample yields over 150,000 distinct CDR3 sequences; roughly 49% were counted once. The ten largest account for less than 15% of the sample.

Expansion of CD8+CD57+ cells had been shown by flow cytometry in the patients chosen for sequencing. All patients had severe acquired aplastic anemia diagnosed by International Study of Aplastic Anemia and Agranulocytosis and Camitta criteria. No therapy had been received by the patients at the time of blood sampling. The study deep-sequenced TCR repertoires of sorted CD4+ and CD8+ blood T cells from severe aplastic anemia patients and healthy subjects. In the USA, patient enrollment took place under clinicaltrials.gov protocols 00001620, 01623167, 00001397, 00071045, 00081523 and 00961064. Ficoll-Paque density gradient centrifugation was used to isolate peripheral blood mononuclear cells. Before DNA extraction, CD4+ and CD8+ T cells were sorted by FACS or by magnetic beads. The V end loses 7 bases and the J end loses 3 bases, and a stretch of 4 bases separates them. Reading from cysteine to phenylalanine, the CDR3 counts 11 amino acids. The sequence is cut down to CDR3 DNA, 33 bases in frame from base 1. CDR1 and CDR2 are drawn from the germline V gene: MNHNS, SASEGT.

The paper as a whole reports these results and caveats: Although twenty-nine CD8+ CDR3 sequences were shared by patients and controls, these sequences appeared highly expressed in patients and within the immunodominant clones of patients. CD8+ Simpson's diversity did not differ significantly between patients and healthy controls (P=0.060).

This clonotype has a count of ten or more. Its antigen remains undetermined. Base qualities were left out, and no much larger clone turns up one base away. The sequence joins TRBV6-1 to TRBJ1-5; too little of a D gene remains to name it. The clonotype was recovered from a human donor with aplastic anemia. Sequenced: sorted CD4+, CD8+, or CD8+CD57+ T cells (not recorded which) from PBMCs. The DNA is as follows: TGTGCCAGCAAGGCCAATCAGCCCCAGCATTTT. Translated, it reads CASKANQPQHF.